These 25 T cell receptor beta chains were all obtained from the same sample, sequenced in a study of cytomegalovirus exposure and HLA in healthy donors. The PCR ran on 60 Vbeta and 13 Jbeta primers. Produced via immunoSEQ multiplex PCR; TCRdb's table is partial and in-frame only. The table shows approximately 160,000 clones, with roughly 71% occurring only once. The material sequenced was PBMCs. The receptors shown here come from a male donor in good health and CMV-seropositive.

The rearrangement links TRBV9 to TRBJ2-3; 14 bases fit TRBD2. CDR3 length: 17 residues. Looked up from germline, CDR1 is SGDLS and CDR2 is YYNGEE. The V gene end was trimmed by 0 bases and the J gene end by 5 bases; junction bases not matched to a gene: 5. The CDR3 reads CASSVGLAGGQVDTQYF. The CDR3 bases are TGTGCCAGCAGCGTAGGACTAGCGGGGGGGCAAGTAGATACGCAGTATTTT.

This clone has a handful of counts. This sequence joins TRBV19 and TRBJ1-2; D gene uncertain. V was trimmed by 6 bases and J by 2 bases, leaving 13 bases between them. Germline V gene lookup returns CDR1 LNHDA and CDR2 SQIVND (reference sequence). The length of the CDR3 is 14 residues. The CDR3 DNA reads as TGTGCCAGTAGGGAGGACGAGCGGAACTATGGCTACACCTTC. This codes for CASREDERNYGYTF.

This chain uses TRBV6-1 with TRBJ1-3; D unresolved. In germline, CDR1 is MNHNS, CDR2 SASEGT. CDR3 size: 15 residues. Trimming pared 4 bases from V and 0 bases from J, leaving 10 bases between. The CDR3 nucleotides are TGTGCCAGCAGTGGATTCCGGAGCTCTGGAAACACCATATATTTT. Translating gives CASSGFRSSGNTIYF.

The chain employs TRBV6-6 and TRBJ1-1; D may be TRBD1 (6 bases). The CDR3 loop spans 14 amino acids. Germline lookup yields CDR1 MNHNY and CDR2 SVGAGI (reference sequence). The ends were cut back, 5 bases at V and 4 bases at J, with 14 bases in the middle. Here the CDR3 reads CASSARGGPTEAFF. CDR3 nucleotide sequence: TGTGCCAGCAGTGCAAGGGGGGGCCCCACTGAAGCTTTCTTT.

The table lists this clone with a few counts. The CDR3 loop reads CASIAENTGELFF. The DNA of the CDR3 is TGTGCCAGCATCGCAGAAAACACCGGGGAGCTGTTTTTT. This chain connects TRBV2 to TRBJ2-2; D gene unclear. CDR1 is SNHLY and CDR2 is FYNNEI in the germline V gene. V lost 7 bases to trimming and J lost 2 bases, with 8 bases between them. This CDR3 region has 13 residues.

The CDR3 DNA reads as TGTGCCACCTTATTAGGGGGAGATAGAGAGACCCAGTACTTC. Protein: CATLLGGDRETQYF. This chain joins TRBV6-1 and TRBJ2-5; a possible D gene is TRBD1 (6 bases). The V gene lost 10 bases and the J gene lost 4 bases, with 19 bases spanning the gap. The CDR3 length is 14 residues. Germline CDR1 and CDR2: MNHNS and SASEGT.

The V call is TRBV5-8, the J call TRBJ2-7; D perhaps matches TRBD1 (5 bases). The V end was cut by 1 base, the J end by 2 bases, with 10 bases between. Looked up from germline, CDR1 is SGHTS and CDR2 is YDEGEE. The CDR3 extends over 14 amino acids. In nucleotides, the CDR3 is TGTGCCAGCAGCTTGAGGACACCAGCCTACGAGCAGTACTTC. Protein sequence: CASSLRTPAYEQYF.

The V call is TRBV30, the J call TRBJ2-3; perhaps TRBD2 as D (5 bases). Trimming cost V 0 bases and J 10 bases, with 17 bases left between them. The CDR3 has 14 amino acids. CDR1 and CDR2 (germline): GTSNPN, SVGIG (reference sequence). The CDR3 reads CAWSVGPGGFAQYF. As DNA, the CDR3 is TGTGCCTGGAGTGTAGGACCAGGAGGCTTCGCGCAGTATTTT.

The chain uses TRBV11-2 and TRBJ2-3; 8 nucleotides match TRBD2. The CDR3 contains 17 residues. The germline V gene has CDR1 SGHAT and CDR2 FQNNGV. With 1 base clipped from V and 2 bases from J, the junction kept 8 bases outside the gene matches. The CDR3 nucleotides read TGTGCCAGCAGCTTAGTTCGGCTAGCGGGCCTCACAGATACGCAGTATTTT. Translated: CASSLVRLAGLTDTQYF.

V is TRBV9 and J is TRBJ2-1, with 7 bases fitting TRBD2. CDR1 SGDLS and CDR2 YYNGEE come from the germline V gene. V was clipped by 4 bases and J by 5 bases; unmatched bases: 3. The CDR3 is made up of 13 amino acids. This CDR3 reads CASSSGGDNEQFF. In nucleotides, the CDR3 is TGTGCCAGCAGCTCGGGGGGAGACAATGAGCAGTTCTTC.

The CDR3 is CAWTRQGRGTEAFF. CDR3 nucleotides: TGTGCCTGGACAAGACAGGGGCGGGGGACTGAAGCTTTCTTT. V and J are TRBV30 and TRBJ1-1, with TRBD1 matching over 8 bases. This CDR3 is 14 amino acids long. Germline V gene lookup returns CDR1 GTSNPN and CDR2 SVGIG (reference sequence). The J segment lost 5 bases and the V segment lost 4 bases, leaving 9 bases of the junction unmatched.

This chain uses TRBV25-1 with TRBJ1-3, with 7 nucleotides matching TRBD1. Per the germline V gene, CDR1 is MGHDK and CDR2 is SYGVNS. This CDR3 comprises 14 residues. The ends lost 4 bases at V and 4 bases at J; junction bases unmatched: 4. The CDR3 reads CASSVTGRGNTIYF. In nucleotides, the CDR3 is TGTGCCAGCAGTGTGACAGGGAGGGGAAACACCATATATTTT.

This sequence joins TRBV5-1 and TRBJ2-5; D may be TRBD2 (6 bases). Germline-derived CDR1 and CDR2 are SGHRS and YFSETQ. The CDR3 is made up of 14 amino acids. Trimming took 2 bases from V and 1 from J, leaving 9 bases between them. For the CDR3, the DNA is TGCGCCAGCAGCTTCCCGGGACTCCAAGAGACCCAGTACTTC. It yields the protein CASSFPGLQETQYF.

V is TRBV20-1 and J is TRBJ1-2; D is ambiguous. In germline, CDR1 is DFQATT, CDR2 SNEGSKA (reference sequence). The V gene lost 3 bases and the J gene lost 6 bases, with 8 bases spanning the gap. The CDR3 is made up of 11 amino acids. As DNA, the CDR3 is TGCAGTGCTAGTCGCCAGAATGGCTACACCTTC. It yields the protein CSASRQNGYTF.

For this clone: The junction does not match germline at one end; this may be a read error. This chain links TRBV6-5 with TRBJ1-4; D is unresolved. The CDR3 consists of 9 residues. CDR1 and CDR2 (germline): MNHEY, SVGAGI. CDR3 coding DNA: TGTGCCAGCAGTCGACGGGGATTCTTT. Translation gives CASSRRGFF.

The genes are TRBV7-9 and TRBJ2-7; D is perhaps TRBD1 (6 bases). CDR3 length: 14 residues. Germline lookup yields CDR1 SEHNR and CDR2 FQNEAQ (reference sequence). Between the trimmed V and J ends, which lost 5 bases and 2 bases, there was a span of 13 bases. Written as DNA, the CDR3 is TGTGCCAGCAGCACCCAGGGGCTGCCCTACGAGCAGTACTTC. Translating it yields CASSTQGLPYEQYF.

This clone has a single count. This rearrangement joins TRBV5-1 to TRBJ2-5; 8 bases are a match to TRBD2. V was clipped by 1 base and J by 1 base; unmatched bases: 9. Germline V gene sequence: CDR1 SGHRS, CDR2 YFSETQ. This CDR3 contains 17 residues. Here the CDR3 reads CASSLWGSGGGQETQYF. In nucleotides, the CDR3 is TGCGCCAGCAGCTTGTGGGGAAGCGGGGGTGGCCAAGAGACCCAGTACTTC.

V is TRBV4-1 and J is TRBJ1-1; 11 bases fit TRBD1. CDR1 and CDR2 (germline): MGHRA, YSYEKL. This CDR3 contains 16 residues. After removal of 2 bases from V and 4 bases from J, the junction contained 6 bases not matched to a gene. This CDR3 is CASSQMDRGQGTEAFF. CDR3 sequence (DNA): TGCGCCAGCAGCCAAATGGACAGGGGGCAGGGCACTGAAGCTTTCTTT.

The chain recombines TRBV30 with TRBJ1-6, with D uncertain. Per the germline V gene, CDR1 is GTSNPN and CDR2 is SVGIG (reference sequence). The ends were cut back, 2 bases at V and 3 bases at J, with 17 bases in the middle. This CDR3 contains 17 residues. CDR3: CAWSSTVASGYNSPLHF. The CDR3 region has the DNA TGTGCCTGGAGTTCGACCGTGGCGTCAGGCTATAATTCACCCCTCCACTTT.

Written as DNA, the CDR3 is TGTGCCTGGGATAGCGGGGAGCTGTTTTTT. This translates into CAWDSGELFF. This chain connects TRBV30 to TRBJ2-2; no clear D gene. The CDR3 runs to 10 residues. Germline V lookup: CDR1 GTSNPN, CDR2 SVGIG (reference sequence). The V end was cut by 5 bases, the J end by 7 bases, with 5 bases between.

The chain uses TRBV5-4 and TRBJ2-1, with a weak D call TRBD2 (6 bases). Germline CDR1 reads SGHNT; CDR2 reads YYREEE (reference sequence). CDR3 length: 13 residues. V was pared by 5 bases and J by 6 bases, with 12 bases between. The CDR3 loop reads CASSPTSPNEQFF. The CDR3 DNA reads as TGTGCCAGCAGTCCCACTAGCCCCAATGAGCAGTTCTTC.

The DNA for the CDR3 is TGTGCCAGCAGCTTAGCCCCGGGGGGGTACAATGAGCAGTTCTTC. Residues: CASSLAPGGYNEQFF. This chain connects TRBV7-3 to TRBJ2-1; TRBD2 matches at 8 bases. V shed 2 bases and J 4 bases; nucleotides not matched to a gene: 4. Per germline, CDR1 SGHTA and CDR2 FQGTGA. The CDR3 sequence is 15 residues long.

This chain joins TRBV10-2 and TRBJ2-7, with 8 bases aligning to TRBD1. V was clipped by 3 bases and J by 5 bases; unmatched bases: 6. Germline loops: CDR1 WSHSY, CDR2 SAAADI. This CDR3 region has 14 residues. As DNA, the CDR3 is TGCGCCAGCAGTGATGTCCAGGGGGCGGACGAGCAGTACTTC. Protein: CASSDVQGADEQYF.

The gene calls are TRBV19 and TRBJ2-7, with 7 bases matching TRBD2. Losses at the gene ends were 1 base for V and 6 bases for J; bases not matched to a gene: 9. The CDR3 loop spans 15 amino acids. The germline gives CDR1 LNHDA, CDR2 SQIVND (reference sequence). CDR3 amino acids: CASSIGGGPLGEQYF. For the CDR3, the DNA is TGTGCCAGTAGTATAGGGGGGGGTCCCCTAGGCGAGCAGTACTTC.

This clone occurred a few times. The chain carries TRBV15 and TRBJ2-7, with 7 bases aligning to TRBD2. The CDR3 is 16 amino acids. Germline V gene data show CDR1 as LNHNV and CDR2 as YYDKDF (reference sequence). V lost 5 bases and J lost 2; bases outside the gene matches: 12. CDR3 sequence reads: CATSDDGGMPAYEQYF. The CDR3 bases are TGTGCCACCAGCGACGACGGGGGGATGCCCGCCTACGAGCAGTACTTC.